The T cell receptor (beta chain) described here comes from a study of shared clonotypes between healthy human individuals. Assay: immunoSEQ multiplex PCR; the TCRdb copy retains only in-frame clones and omits some. The sample comprises some 1,600,000 clones, roughly 98% of which are singletons, and approximately 0.44% rests with the top ten. Trimming took off 5 bases at V and 0 bases at J, with 7 bases between the two ends. The CDR3 loop spans 13 amino acids. Looked up from germline, CDR1 is LNHDA and CDR2 is SQIVND (reference sequence). This sequence joins TRBV19 and TRBJ1-1; D not resolved. This TCR came from a man younger than 40 in good health. Sequencing input: naive CD4+ T cells sorted from blood. Subset described: CD45RA+ positively selected. CDR3 region: CASSPKVNTEAFF. CDR3 in DNA: TGTGCCAGTAGTCCCAAGGTGAACACTGAAGCTTTCTTT.